Sequencing of this TCR beta chain was carried out in a study of cytomegalovirus exposure and HLA in healthy donors. Germline V CDR1 and CDR2: SGHVS, FNYEAQ. Unmatched junction bases numbered 3, after V lost 0 bases and J lost 2 bases. The length of the CDR3 is 17 residues. 60 Vbeta and 13 Jbeta primers were used in PCR. Method: immunoSEQ multiplex PCR; TCRdb's copy keeps in-frame clones and lacks some. The sample holds 130,000 to 150,000 clones, about three quarters seen once. This clone was found once. As yet, its antigen is unknown. Notes on the study in general: A later analysis associated around 17,000 TCR beta sequences with HLA alleles at a 0.05 false discovery rate. There were a few CMV-associated chains whose specificity for CMV antigens was confirmed in vitro. An assumption of roughly uniform sequencing depth across donors underlay the presence/absence analyses.

Sequenced sample: PBMCs. The rearrangement joins TRBV7-6 to TRBJ2-7; TRBD2 aligns across 14 bases. The TCR originated in a male donor in good health and CMV-seropositive. CDR3 sequence reads: CASSLARGLAGAYEQYF. Written as DNA, the CDR3 is TGTGCCAGCAGCTTAGCCAGGGGACTAGCGGGAGCCTACGAGCAGTACTTC. Variable domain in full (rest from reference TRBV7-6 and TRBJ2-7): GAGVSQSPRYKVTKRGQDVALRCDPISGHVSLYWYRQALGQGPEFLTYFNYEAQQDKSGLPNDRFSAERPEGSISTLTIQRTEQRDSAMYRCASSLARGLAGAYEQYFGPGTRLTVT.